These T cell receptor beta chains were read from a single sample in a study of preoperative IRX-2 immunotherapy in early breast cancer. Clones were read by immunoSEQ multiplex PCR, and TCRdb kept only the in-frame ones, dropping some. The data contain 4,200 or so clones, around 74% of them singletons. This specimen consisted of tumor tissue, obtained after IRX-2 immunotherapy. These receptors all stem from a human donor with breast cancer. Each CDR3 is given with its conserved first and last residue.

CDR3aa,j_gene,v_gene
CASSPDREILVDEQFF,TRBJ2-1,TRBV18
CASSTDNYNEQFF,TRBJ2-1,TRBV6-8
CASSQEDRSETQYF,TRBJ2-5,TRBV1
CASSLGEGRNQPQHF,TRBJ1-5,TRBV11-3
CASRTGLGSSYEQYF,TRBJ2-7,TRBV9
CASSPRDKNTEAFF,TRBJ1-1,TRBV18
CASRGPPKTQYF,TRBJ2-5,TRBV28
CASSQRTGIPNTIYF,TRBJ1-3,TRBV28
CASTLGQGTKGNQPQHF,TRBJ1-5,TRBV6-8
CASNRNVRGSTEAFF,TRBJ1-1,TRBV28
CATSRKVGGNTGELFF,TRBJ2-2,TRBV15
CASSSREGRGLGGYTF,TRBJ1-2,TRBV19
CASARENTGELFF,TRBJ2-2,TRBV12-5
CASSGRGGQPQHF,TRBJ1-5,TRBV6-8
CASGLGRQNTEAFF,TRBJ1-1,TRBV10-2
CASSLGLAGASTDTQYF,TRBJ2-3,TRBV6-8
CASSIMGSATNEKLFF,TRBJ1-4,TRBV28
CAWRGQGLSGYTF,TRBJ1-2,TRBV30
CASSRGSYNEQFF,TRBJ2-1,TRBV12-5
CAISGELGQGNNEQFF,TRBJ2-1,TRBV6-8
CASSQGDYPYTDTQYF,TRBJ2-3,TRBV1
CASRLAGALNEQFF,TRBJ2-1,TRBV7-6
CATSRDINGVGELFF,TRBJ2-2,TRBV15
CASSDQGAYGYTF,TRBJ1-2,TRBV25-1
CASSPGVSGNTIYF,TRBJ1-3,TRBV19
CASSLEGRGPYEQYF,TRBJ2-7,TRBV11-3
CASSDRGYGYTF,TRBJ1-2,TRBV28
CASSQDRNTEAFF,TRBJ1-1,TRBV28
CASSWDAGGYKDTEAFF,TRBJ1-1,TRBV11-3
CATSRDRWTGGPPDTQYF,TRBJ2-3,TRBV15
CASSLSRTNTGELFF,TRBJ2-2,TRBV7-7
CASSGTGRNYGYTF,TRBJ1-2,TRBV19
CASSPGGASYEQYF,TRBJ2-7,TRBV19
CASRTGRSGNTIYF,TRBJ1-3,TRBV6-8
CASSLSQSSGNTIYF,TRBJ1-3,TRBV11-3
CATSRAHGGSGNTIYF,TRBJ1-3,TRBV15
CSVFEGGESEAFF,TRBJ1-1,TRBV29-1
CASSMGTDGSEAFF,TRBJ1-1,TRBV19
CASSQDLSGRAMETQYF,TRBJ2-5,TRBV23-1
CASSDTGGGQPQHF,TRBJ1-5,TRBV28
CAISGDNNQPQHF,TRBJ1-5,TRBV6-8
CASSPGTSYEQYF,TRBJ2-7,TRBV18
CASSIESGSTDTQYF,TRBJ2-3,TRBV19
CASSFSGAGGNAQHF,TRBJ1-5,TRBV28
CASSQDSLAGGPSKNIQYF,TRBJ2-4,TRBV4-1
CASSARTGMDYGYTF,TRBJ1-2,TRBV7-1
CASSTPGGYTEAFF,TRBJ1-1,TRBV11-3
CASSPVGGMNTEAFF,TRBJ1-1,TRBV18
CASSRGFYEQYF,TRBJ2-7,TRBV28
CASSRPGTGSTEAFF,TRBJ1-1,TRBV19
CASSQDSVGEQYF,TRBJ2-7,TRBV23-1